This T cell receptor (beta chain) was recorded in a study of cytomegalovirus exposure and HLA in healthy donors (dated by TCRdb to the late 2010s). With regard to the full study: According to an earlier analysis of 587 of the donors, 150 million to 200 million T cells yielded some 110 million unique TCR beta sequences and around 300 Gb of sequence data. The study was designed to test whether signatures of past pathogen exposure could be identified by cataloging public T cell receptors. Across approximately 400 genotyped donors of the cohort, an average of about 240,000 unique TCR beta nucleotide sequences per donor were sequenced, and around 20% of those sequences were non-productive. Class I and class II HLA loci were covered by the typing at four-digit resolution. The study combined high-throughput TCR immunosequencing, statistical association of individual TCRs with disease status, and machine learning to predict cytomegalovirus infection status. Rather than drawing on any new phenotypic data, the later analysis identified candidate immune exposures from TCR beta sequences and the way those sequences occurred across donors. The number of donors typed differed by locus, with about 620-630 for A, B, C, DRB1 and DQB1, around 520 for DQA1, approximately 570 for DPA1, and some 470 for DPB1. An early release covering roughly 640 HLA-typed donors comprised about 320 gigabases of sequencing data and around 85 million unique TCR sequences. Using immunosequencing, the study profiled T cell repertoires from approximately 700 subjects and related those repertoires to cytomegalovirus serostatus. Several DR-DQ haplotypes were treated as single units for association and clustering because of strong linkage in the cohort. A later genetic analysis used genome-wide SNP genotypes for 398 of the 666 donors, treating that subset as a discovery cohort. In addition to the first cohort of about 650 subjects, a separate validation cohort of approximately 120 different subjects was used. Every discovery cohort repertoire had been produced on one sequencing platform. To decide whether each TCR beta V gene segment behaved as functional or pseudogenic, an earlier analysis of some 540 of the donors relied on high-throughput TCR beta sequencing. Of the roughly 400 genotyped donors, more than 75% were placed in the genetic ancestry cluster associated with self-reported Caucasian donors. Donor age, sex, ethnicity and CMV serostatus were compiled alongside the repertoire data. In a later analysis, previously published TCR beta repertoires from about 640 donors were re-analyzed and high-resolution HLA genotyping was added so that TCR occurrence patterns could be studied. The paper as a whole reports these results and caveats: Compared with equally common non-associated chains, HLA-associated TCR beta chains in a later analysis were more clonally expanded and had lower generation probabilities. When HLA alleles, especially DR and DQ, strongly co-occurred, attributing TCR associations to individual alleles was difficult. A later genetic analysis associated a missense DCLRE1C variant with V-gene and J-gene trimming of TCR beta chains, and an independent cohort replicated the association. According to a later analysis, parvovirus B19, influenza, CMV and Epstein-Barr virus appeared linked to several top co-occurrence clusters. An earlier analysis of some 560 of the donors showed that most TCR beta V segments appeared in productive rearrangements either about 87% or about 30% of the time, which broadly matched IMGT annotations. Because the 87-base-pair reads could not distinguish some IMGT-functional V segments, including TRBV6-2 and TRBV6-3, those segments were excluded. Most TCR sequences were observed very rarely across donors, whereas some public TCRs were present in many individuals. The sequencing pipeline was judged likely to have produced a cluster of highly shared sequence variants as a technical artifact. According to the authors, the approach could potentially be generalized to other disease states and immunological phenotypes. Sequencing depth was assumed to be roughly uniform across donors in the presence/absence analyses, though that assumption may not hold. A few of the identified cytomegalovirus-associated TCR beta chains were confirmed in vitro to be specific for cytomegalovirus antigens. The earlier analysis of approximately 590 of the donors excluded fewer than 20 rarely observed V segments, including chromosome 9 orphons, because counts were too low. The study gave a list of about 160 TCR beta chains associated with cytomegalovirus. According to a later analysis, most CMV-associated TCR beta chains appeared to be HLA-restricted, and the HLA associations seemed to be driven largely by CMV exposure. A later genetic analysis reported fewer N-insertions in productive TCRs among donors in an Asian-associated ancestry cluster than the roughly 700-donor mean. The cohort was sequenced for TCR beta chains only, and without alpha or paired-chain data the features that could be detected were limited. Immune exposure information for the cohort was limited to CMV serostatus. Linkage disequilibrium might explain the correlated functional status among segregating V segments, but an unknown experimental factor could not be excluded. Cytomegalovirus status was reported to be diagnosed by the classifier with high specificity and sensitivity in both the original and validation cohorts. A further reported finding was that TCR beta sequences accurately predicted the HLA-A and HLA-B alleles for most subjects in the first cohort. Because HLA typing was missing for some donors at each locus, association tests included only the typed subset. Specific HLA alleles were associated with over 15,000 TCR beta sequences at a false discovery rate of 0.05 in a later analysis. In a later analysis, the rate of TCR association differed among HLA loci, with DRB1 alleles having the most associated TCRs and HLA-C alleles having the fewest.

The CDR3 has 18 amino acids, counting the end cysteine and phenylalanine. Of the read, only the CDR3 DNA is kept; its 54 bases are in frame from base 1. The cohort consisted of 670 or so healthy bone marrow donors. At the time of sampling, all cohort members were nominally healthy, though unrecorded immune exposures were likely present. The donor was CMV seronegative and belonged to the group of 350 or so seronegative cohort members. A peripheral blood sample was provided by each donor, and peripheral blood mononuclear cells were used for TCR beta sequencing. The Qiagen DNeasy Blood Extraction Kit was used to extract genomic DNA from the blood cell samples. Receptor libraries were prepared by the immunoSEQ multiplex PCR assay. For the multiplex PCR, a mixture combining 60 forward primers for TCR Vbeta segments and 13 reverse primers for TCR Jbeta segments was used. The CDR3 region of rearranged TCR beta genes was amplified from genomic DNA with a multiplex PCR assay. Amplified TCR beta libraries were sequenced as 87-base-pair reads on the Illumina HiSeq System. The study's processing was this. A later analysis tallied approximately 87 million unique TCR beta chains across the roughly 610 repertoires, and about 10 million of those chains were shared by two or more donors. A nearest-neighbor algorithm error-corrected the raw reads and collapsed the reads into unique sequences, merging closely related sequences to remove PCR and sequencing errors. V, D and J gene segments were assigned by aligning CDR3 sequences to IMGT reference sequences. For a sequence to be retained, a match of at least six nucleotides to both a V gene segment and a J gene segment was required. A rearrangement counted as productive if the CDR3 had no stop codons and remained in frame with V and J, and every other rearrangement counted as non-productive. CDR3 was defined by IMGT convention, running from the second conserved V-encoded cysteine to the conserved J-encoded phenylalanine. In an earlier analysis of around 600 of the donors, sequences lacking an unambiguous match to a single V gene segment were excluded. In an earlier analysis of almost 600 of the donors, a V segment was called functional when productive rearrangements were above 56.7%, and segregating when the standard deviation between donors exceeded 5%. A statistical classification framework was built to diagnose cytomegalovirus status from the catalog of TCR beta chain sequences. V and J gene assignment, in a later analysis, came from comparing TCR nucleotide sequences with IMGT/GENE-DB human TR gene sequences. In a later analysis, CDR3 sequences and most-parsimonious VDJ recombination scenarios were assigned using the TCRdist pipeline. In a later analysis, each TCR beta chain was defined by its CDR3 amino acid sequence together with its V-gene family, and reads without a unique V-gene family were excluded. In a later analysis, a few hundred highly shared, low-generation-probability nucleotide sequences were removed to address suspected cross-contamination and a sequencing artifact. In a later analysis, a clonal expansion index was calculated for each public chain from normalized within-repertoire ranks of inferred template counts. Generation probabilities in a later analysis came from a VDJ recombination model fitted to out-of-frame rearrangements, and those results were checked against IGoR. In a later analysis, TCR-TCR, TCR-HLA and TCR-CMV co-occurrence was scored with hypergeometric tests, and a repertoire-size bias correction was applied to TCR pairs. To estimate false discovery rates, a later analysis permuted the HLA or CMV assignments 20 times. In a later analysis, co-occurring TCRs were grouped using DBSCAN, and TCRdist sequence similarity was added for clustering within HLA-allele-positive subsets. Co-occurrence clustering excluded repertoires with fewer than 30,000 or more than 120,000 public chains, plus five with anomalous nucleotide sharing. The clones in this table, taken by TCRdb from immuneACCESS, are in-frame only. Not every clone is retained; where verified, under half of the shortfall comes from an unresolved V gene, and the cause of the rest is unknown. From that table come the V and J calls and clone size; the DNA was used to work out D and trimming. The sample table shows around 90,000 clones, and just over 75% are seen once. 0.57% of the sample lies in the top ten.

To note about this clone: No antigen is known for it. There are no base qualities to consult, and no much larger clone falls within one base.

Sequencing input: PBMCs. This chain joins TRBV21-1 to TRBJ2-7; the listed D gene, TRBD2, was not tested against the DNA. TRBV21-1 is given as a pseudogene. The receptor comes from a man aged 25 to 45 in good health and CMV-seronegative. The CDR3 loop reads CASSQGTSGLWLSYEQYF. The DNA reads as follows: TGTGCCAGCAGTCAGGGGACTAGCGGTTTGTGGCTCTCCTACGAGCAGTACTTC.